This TCR beta chain was documented in a study of early T cells in non-severe SARS-CoV-2 infection listed by TCRdb under 2021. Broadly, across the study: Bulk RNA from unsorted whole blood was used for TCR sequencing, so alpha and beta chains could not be paired.

For this clonotype: This clone's antigen is unknown. No per-base quality is available; no much larger clone lies one base away.

This was a case-control study nested in a cohort of healthcare workers in London, UK, who had nasopharyngeal swab PCR tests and blood samples taken every week. Healthcare workers were enrolled in the week of the UK lockdown, from 23 to 31 March 2020, and were followed every week for up to about 16 weeks. What the research found in general, with its limitations: VDJdb matching was skewed toward anti-spike CD8 responses and likely underestimated virus-specific expansions by missing private and CD4 specificities.

Library construction relied on 5' RACE. Sequencing instrument: NextSeq 500. In the TCR library protocol, unique molecular identifiers were attached to individual cDNA molecules to correct for PCR bias and sequencing error. Sequencing covered both TCR alpha and beta chains, and within each sample the abundances of alpha and beta sequences were tightly co-correlated. The source study handled its data this way. Decombinator V4 was used to perform V gene, J gene and CDR3 annotation of TCR sequences. TCRs were defined as expanded if a significant change between any two time points was detected under a Poisson model with p below 0.0001. TCR abundances were normalised to the total number of TCRs sequenced per sample and were expressed as counts per million. TRAV1-2 paired with TRAJ12, TRAJ20 or TRAJ33 defined MAIT TCRs, while TRAV10 paired with TRAJ18 defined iNKT TCRs. VDJdb, accessed on 1 November 2021, was searched for TCRs annotated for CMV, EBV and SARS-CoV-2, and TCRs annotated for more than one antigen were excluded. TCRdb reworked the public reads: Q25 trimming with fastp, MiXCR clone assembly, productive beta chains retained. Rows with a matching CDR3 protein are joined into one entry that keeps the most common DNA and genes. The V and J calls here are based on TCRdb, not the publication. In all, the sample holds 100,000 to 120,000 distinct CDR3 sequences, and roughly 12% of those were seen once. Approximately 3.8% of the sample is in the top ten clones.

Ends trimmed: V by 1 base, J by 9 bases; bases unmatched to a gene: 5. CDR1 and CDR2 were assigned from the germline V gene as SGHTA and FQGNSA. Measured from the cysteine to the phenylalanine, the CDR3 is 13 residues long. The kept DNA is CDR3 alone, 39 bases in frame from the first base. Sequenced material: whole blood, taken at baseline. The TCR was taken from an adult who was a healthcare worker with PCR-confirmed SARS-CoV-2 infection or an uninfected control (not recorded which). This receptor chain uses TRBV7-2 and TRBJ2-5, and TRBD1 matches 7 of the central bases. The DNA sequence is TGTGCCAGCAGCTTAGTACCCCAGGGGGCCCAGTACTTC. Protein translation: CASSLVPQGAQYF. The variable domain in full, with residues beyond the CDR3 obtained from the reference TRBV7-2 and TRBJ2-5 genes, is GAGVSQSPSNKVTEKGKDVELRCDPISGHTALYWYRQSLGQGLEFLIYFQGNSAPDKSGLPSDRFSAERTGGSVSTLTIQRTQQEDSAVYLCASSLVPQGAQYFGPGTRLLVL.